Shown below are 16 T cell receptor beta chains from a single sample sequenced in a study of vaccination and CD4 T cells after COVID-19. These TCRs are of unknown antigen specificity. The Oncomine TCR Beta short-read assay generated sequence data from the DNA of cultured CD4+ T cells. TCRdb reprocessed the PCR reads via MiXCR and lists one record per CDR3 protein. Of around 10,000 distinct CDR3 sequences in the sample, approximately 57% were seen once. The treatment was: roughly 11-day PBMC culture with coronavirus spike peptide pools or control peptides (ViraFEST assay). The sample here was cultured CD4+ T cells from blood, taken after SARS-CoV-2 vaccination. The receptors shown here come from a human donor with COVID-19.

This chain uses TRBV19 with TRBJ2-7; D is perhaps TRBD1 (6 bases). The germline CDR1 and CDR2 sequences are LNHDA and SQIVND (reference sequence). CDR3 length: 15 amino acids. Trimming left V 3 bases short and J 3 bases short, with 15 bases between. As DNA, the CDR3 is TGTGCCAGTAGTATGGTGGCACAGGGTATCTACGAGCAGTACTTC. Its translation is CASSMVAQGIYEQYF.

The V gene is TRBV11-3, the J gene TRBJ1-5; 10 bases match TRBD1. Germline CDR1 is SGHNT and CDR2 is YENEEA. The length of the CDR3 is 15 residues. V lost 6 bases and J lost 5; bases outside the gene matches: 7. The CDR3 region is CASSWDRGDYQPQHF. In DNA, the CDR3 is TGTGCCAGCAGTTGGGACAGGGGAGACTATCAGCCCCAGCATTTT.

CDR3 sequence: CASSGQGKGIGSYEQYF. CDR3 DNA sequence: TGTGCCAGCTCAGGACAGGGTAAAGGAATTGGGTCCTACGAGCAGTACTTC. The chain is built from TRBV18 and TRBJ2-7, with 8 bases fitting TRBD1. Germline values: CDR1 KGHSH, CDR2 LQKENI. V was pared by 5 bases and J by 1 base, with 13 bases of the junction left unmatched. CDR3 length: 17 amino acids.

The chain uses TRBV20-1 and TRBJ2-3; the D is unclear. Trimming left V 2 bases short and J 4 bases short, with 10 bases between. This CDR3 contains 13 residues. CDR1 DFQATT and CDR2 SNEGSKA come from the germline V gene (reference sequence). As DNA, the CDR3 is TGCAGTGCTAGATCTTCCCGGGCAGATACGCAGTATTTT. As protein: CSARSSRADTQYF.

V usage is TRBV30 and J usage is TRBJ1-3, with a tentative D call TRBD1 (6 bases). The CDR3 has 15 residues. Trimming cost V 2 bases and J 0 bases, with 11 bases left between them. Germline V gene sequence: CDR1 GTSNPN, CDR2 SVGIG (reference sequence). CDR3 region: CAWSKDSLSGNTIYF. The CDR3 DNA follows: TGTGCCTGGAGTAAGGACAGCCTCTCTGGAAACACCATATATTTT.

The V call is TRBV7-2, the J call TRBJ2-3; unclear D gene. CDR3 length equals 15 residues. Germline-derived CDR1 and CDR2 are SGHTA and FQGNSA. With 3 bases removed from V and 0 bases from J, the gap between germline ends came to 10 bases. CDR3 sequence reads: CASSFTATSTDTQYF. The DNA of the CDR3 is TGTGCCAGCAGCTTCACGGCAACTAGCACAGATACGCAGTATTTT.

The V and J genes are TRBV10-1 and TRBJ1-2; D not resolved. Per germline, CDR1 WNHNN and CDR2 SYGVQD (reference sequence). The CDR3 is made up of 12 amino acids. The V and J ends lost 6 bases and 8 bases respectively, with 13 bases between them. CDR3 sequence (DNA): TGCGCCAGCAGCGGCCGGATTGGAGGCTACACCTTC. Translating it yields CASSGRIGGYTF.

The V call is TRBV20-1, the J call TRBJ1-2; 9 bases agree with TRBD1. This CDR3 region has 15 residues. V trimming: 0 bases; J trimming: 2 bases; junction bases outside the gene matches: 4. Germline V gene lookup returns CDR1 DFQATT and CDR2 SNEGSKA (reference sequence). CDR3 nucleotide sequence: TGCAGTGCTAGAGAAGCAGGGACAGGGAACTATGGCTACACCTTC. It is translated as CSAREAGTGNYGYTF.

The chain couples TRBV6-5 to TRBJ2-3; D is possibly TRBD1 (6 bases). Germline CDR1 reads MNHEY; CDR2 reads SVGAGI. Between the trimmed V and J ends, which lost 4 bases and 5 bases, there was a span of 13 bases. This CDR3 comprises 14 residues. DNA for the CDR3: TGTGCCAGCAGTTGGGAGACAGGTGTAGATACGCAGTATTTT. Protein sequence: CASSWETGVDTQYF.

The table lists this clonotype with a count of one. The chain recombines TRBV27 with TRBJ1-6, with D tentatively TRBD1 (6 bases). Looked up from germline, CDR1 is MNHEY and CDR2 is SMNVEV (reference sequence). This CDR3 is built from 15 residues. The V end was cut by 5 bases, the J end by 6 bases, with 14 bases between. This CDR3 reads CASSTPTGINSPLHF. DNA of the CDR3: TGTGCCAGCAGTACCCCTACAGGGATTAATTCACCCCTCCACTTT.

The V gene is TRBV6-1, the J gene TRBJ1-6; no reliable D call. The V gene lost 6 bases and the J gene lost 7 bases, with 16 bases spanning the gap. Germline V CDR1 and CDR2: MNHNS, SASEGT. The CDR3 covers 15 residues. CDR3 DNA: TGTGCCAGCAGCACCTGGGCCAGCTCCAATTCACCCCTCCACTTT. Translation gives CASSTWASSNSPLHF.

This sequence joins TRBV7-8 and TRBJ2-5; D remains unclear. This CDR3 comprises 13 residues. Germline V gene lookup returns CDR1 SGHVS and CDR2 FQNEAQ. V was cut by 5 bases and J by 5 bases, with 12 bases left in between. Here the CDR3 reads CASSRRQLETQYF. Here the CDR3 DNA reads TGTGCCAGCAGCCGGCGGCAGCTGGAGACCCAGTACTTC.

This clonotype was recorded a few times. The chain couples TRBV11-3 to TRBJ1-6; D possibly corresponds to TRBD1 (5 bases). The V end lost 5 bases, the J end lost 2 bases, and 16 bases lay between the germline ends. CDR3 size: 17 residues. Per germline, CDR1 SGHNT and CDR2 YENEEA. CDR3 loop: CASSPPGGVTYNSPLHF. The CDR3 nucleotides are TGTGCCAGCAGCCCCCCGGGGGGGGTAACCTATAATTCACCCCTCCACTTT.

This clonotype was observed a single time. This chain links TRBV11-3 with TRBJ2-1; 8 nucleotides align to TRBD2. Germline CDR1 is SGHNT and CDR2 is YENEEA. The CDR3 contains 13 residues. V shed 5 bases, J shed 10 bases, and the junction held 7 bases outside the gene matches. CDR3 sequence (DNA): TGTGCCAGCAGCGCCGGCGGGGGGCCAGAGCAGTTCTTC. Translated, it gives CASSAGGGPEQFF.

V usage is TRBV28 and J usage is TRBJ2-5; D is perhaps TRBD1 or TRBD2 (7 bases each). The CDR3 has 11 residues. CDR1 and CDR2 from the germline V gene are MDHEN and SYDVKM. CDR3 bases: TGTTCTACCAGGGGGGAGGGGACCCAGTACTTC. The encoded protein is CSTRGEGTQYF.

Of note for this clonotype: A read error is possible here, since a much larger clone lies one base away. The missing conserved phenylalanine or tryptophan at the end of this CDR3 makes a read error likely. The chain combines TRBV24-1 with TRBJ2-2; D not resolved. Looked up from germline, CDR1 is KGHDR and CDR2 is SFDVKD. This CDR3 is 12 amino acids long. Trimming stripped 5 bases from V and 5 bases from J, with 5 bases between. CDR3 amino acids: CATSGRTGELFS. CDR3 in DNA: TGTGCCACCAGTGGAAGGACCGGGGAGCTGTTTTCT.